The T cell receptor (beta chain) described here comes from a study of T cell responses to AZD1222 COVID-19 vaccine. The table came from immunoSEQ multiplex PCR; TCRdb's copy has only in-frame clones and leaves some out. The table lists about 150,000 clones, roughly nine tenths of them singletons. This CDR3 comprises 14 residues. The V gene end was trimmed by 3 bases and the J gene end by 5 bases; junction bases not matched to a gene: 5. The germline gives CDR1 DFQATT, CDR2 SNEGSKA (reference sequence). This sequence joins TRBV20-1 and TRBJ2-2, with 8 bases that match TRBD2. Sequencing was performed on peripheral blood, taken on day 0 of AZD1222 vaccination. The sequence came from an adult in good health. The CDR3 nucleotides read TGCAGTGCTAGTCAATCTAGCGGGACCGGGGAGCTGTTTTTT. This translates into CSASQSSGTGELFF.